This TCR beta chain is from a study of esophageal squamous cell carcinoma tumors (dated by TCRdb to the early 2020s). In terms of the full investigation: Principal component analysis with K-means clustering of immunohistochemical values for T-cell and checkpoint markers was used to divide patients into immuno relation high and low groups. TCR sequencing covered 10 patients: five randomly selected high immuno relation cases and five background-matched low immuno relation cases. The wider cohort included 53 esophageal squamous cell carcinoma patients in Japan who were treated with surgery, of whom approximately 20 were high and some 32 were low immuno relation cases. The purpose of the study was to evaluate TCR repertoire diversity and shared TCR repertoires of T cells in the tumor environment of esophageal squamous cell carcinoma. The roughly 10 cases yielded approximately 1.5 million total TCRalpha reads and some 1,200,000 total TCRbeta reads, of which about 32,000 and 35,000, respectively, were unique.

Summary of the overall study and its limitations: Only a few cases were included in the TCR repertoire analysis, and no investigation at the CDR3 clonotype level was carried out. Just over 26 TRAV|TRAJ and 20 to 25 TRBV|TRBJ combinations appeared shared among high immuno relation cases, including TRAV13-1|TRAJ22 and TRBV7-9|TRBJ2-7. Total TCR repertoire counts did not differ between groups, but significant repertoire counts were higher in the high immuno relation group. Of the roughly 9 cases, a few showed one dominant TCRalpha VJ recombination along with apparently reduced TCRalpha diversity. TCRalpha and TCRbeta chains were sequenced separately, so chain pairing and recognized antigens remained unknown. Given the large variation in the TCRalphabeta repertoire, the shared V|J recombination candidates might have been chosen by chance.

Enrollment excluded patients who had received neoadjuvant chemotherapy or who had no clinical information. The TCR-sequenced cases shown were male and underwent subtotal esophagectomy with 2- or 3-field lymphadenectomy. RNA was isolated from bulk tumor tissue sections using a Qiagen AllPrep kit, and no T-cell sorting was performed. Until RNA extraction, small sections of tumor tissue removed at surgery were kept in RNAlater reagent at -80 degrees C. The germline V gene yields SGHTA for CDR1 and FQGNSA for CDR2. The CDR3 runs 15 residues from the cysteine to the phenylalanine. Left in the record is the CDR3 DNA by itself, 45 bases read in frame from the first base. At the junction V is shortened by 1 base and J by 3 bases, with 12 bases in between. This clonotype has a handful of counts. Its antigen is still unknown. Base-call qualities are not available, and no considerably larger clone is one nucleotide away.

Receptors were amplified or captured by 5' RACE. The PCR step used KAPA HiFi along with constant-region primers for TCRalpha or TCRbeta and a P20EA primer, and a nested second PCR with CA2 or CB2 followed. Amplification of TCR genes was performed by unbiased adaptor ligation RT-PCR, in which reverse transcription was carried out with Superscript III and a polyT18-containing BSL-18E primer. Once second-strand synthesis and blunting were done, the P10EA/P20EA adaptor was ligated onto the 5' end of the cDNA, and NotI digestion came next. Both the first and second PCRs consisted of around 22 cycles of 98 degrees C for 20 s, 65 degrees C for 30 s and 72 degrees C for 1 min. Amplicons were indexed with the Nextera XT Index kit v2 Set A, pooled equimolarly and quantified on a Qubit 2.0 Fluorometer. For sequencing, the Illumina MiSeq platform generated 2x300 bp paired-end reads. The study's own analysis went as follows. Repertoire Genesis software ver.1.0 assigned each read to V and J genes according to the highest identity with IMGT reference sequences. CDR3 was defined as the region from Cys104 to Phe118 plus Gly119 and was translated, and unique sequence reads were defined as those with distinct V, J and CDR3 amino acids. A shared V|J combination was chosen only when it reached significance in both a Fisher's exact test in edgeR and a Mann Whitney U test. After singletons were removed and 500 repertoire combinations were bootstrapped, the repertoire dissimilarity index was calculated using the R rdi package. The raw public reads went through TCRdb reprocessing: fastp at Q25, MiXCR clone calling, in-frame beta chains kept. Each CDR3 protein appears once, grouped with its most common genes and DNA. These V and J calls are TCRdb output, not the study's own analysis. The sample table shows over 5,000 distinct CDR3 sequences, and approximately 23% are seen once. Around 32% of the sample is held by the ten biggest clonotypes.

What was sequenced was tumor tissue. The sequence was collected from a man aged 50 or older with esophageal squamous cell carcinoma. The rearrangement joined TRBV7-2 to TRBJ1-2, with the D gene not clear enough to name. The DNA sequence is as follows: TGTGCCAGCAGCTTAGGAGGCCTTCCTGACTATGGCTACACCTTC. It encodes CASSLGGLPDYGYTF.